Presented here are 23 T cell receptor beta chains from one specimen sequenced in a study of T cell changes during pregnancy in multiple sclerosis. Clones were sequenced by immunoSEQ multiplex PCR, and TCRdb holds only the in-frame ones, with some missing. The data contain approximately 110,000 clones, approximately 93% of them singletons. The material sequenced was peripheral blood, taken after pregnancy. These receptors were taken from a female donor with multiple sclerosis, enrolled in a pregnancy study.

This chain joins TRBV6-6 and TRBJ1-5; possible D gene TRBD1, 5 bases. The CDR3 is made up of 14 amino acids. The germline V gene has CDR1 MNHNY and CDR2 SVGAGI (reference sequence). Trimming removed 5 bases from V and 7 bases from J, with 15 bases in between. The CDR3 here is CASSTDSPGQPQHF. CDR3 coding DNA: TGTGCCAGCAGTACTGACAGTCCAGGACAGCCCCAGCATTTT.

J is TRBJ2-1 and V is TRBV6-4; 10 bases fit TRBD2. The CDR3 runs to 15 residues. Trimming cost V 6 bases and J 8 bases; bases outside gene matches: 10. CDR1 is MRHNA and CDR2 is SNTAGT in the germline V gene. The CDR3 DNA reads TGTGCCAGCAGCAAGCGGGGGGGGGAATCGGATGAGCAGTTCTTC. Translated: CASSKRGGESDEQFF.

This chain links TRBV25-1 with TRBJ1-2, with 7 bases aligning to TRBD1. Germline V lookup: CDR1 MGHDK, CDR2 SYGVNS. V trimming: 3 bases; J trimming: 4 bases; junction bases outside the gene matches: 8. CDR3 size: 15 residues. Here the CDR3 DNA reads TGTGCCAGCAGTGACCTGGGACAGAGAGGCTATGGCTACACCTTC. Translation gives CASSDLGQRGYGYTF.

DNA for the CDR3: TGTGCCAGCAGTGTCCAGGGGTTCCATGAGCAGTTCTTC. Its protein product is CASSVQGFHEQFF. The V and J genes are TRBV6-1 and TRBJ2-1; weak D call: TRBD1 (6 bases). V dropped 4 bases and J dropped 8 bases, with 12 bases sitting between them. CDR3 length equals 13 residues. CDR1 is MNHNS, CDR2 SASEGT, per germline.

This chain connects TRBV4-1 to TRBJ2-2; D may be TRBD1 (5 bases). Germline V lookup: CDR1 MGHRA, CDR2 YSYEKL. Trimming took off 0 bases at V and 4 bases at J, with 9 bases between the two ends. The CDR3 runs to 15 residues. The CDR3 region has the DNA TGCGCCAGCAGCCAAGATAGGGGTGGCACCGGGGAGCTGTTTTTT. It encodes CASSQDRGGTGELFF.

This clone is a singleton in its sample. V gene TRBV20-1 combines with J gene TRBJ1-4, with a weak D call TRBD1 (6 bases). The CDR3 has 11 residues. Deletions cut 6 bases from V and 8 bases from J, with 10 bases between. The germline V gene encodes CDR1 DFQATT and CDR2 SNEGSKA (reference sequence). The CDR3 nucleotides are TGCAGTGCACGGGACAACGAAAAACTGTTTTTT. As protein: CSARDNEKLFF.

This chain links TRBV9 with TRBJ1-5, with a possible D match to TRBD1 (5 bases). The CDR3 runs 15 residues. Trimming removed 3 bases from V and 4 bases from J, with 14 bases in between. Germline V CDR1 and CDR2: SGDLS, YYNGEE. The CDR3 protein is CASSDGTLSNQPQHF. The CDR3 region has the DNA TGTGCCAGCAGCGACGGGACTCTCAGTAATCAGCCCCAGCATTTT.

J is TRBJ2-5 and V is TRBV9, with D tentatively TRBD2 (5 bases). Trimming cost V 0 bases and J 4 bases, with 16 bases left between them. The germline V gene encodes CDR1 SGDLS and CDR2 YYNGEE. This CDR3 contains 16 residues. CDR3 sequence: CASSVGLTRVGETQYF. In DNA form, the CDR3 reads TGTGCCAGCAGCGTAGGCCTGACGCGGGTAGGAGAGACCCAGTACTTC.

The chain recombines TRBV6-6 with TRBJ1-4; 9 bases are a match to TRBD1. The CDR3 runs to 15 residues. From germline, CDR1 is MNHNY and CDR2 SVGAGI (reference sequence). V shed 5 bases and J 8 bases; nucleotides not matched to a gene: 9. The CDR3 DNA reads as TGTGCCAGCAGTGCAACGGGACAGGGTAACGAAAAACTGTTTTTT. It specifies CASSATGQGNEKLFF.

The chain is built from TRBV19 and TRBJ2-2; D possibly corresponds to TRBD2 (7 bases). CDR1 and CDR2 (germline): LNHDA, SQIVND (reference sequence). The CDR3 loop spans 14 amino acids. Trimming pared 5 bases from V and 5 bases from J, leaving 12 bases between. CDR3 protein: CASSSGGWTGELFF. The CDR3 coding sequence is TGTGCCAGTAGTTCGGGGGGCTGGACCGGGGAGCTGTTTTTT.

This clone appeared once. The chain recombines TRBV6-5 with TRBJ2-7, with D hard to call. Germline lookup yields CDR1 MNHEY and CDR2 SVGAGI. The germline V and J ends were trimmed by 0 bases and 4 bases, with 4 bases remaining between them. This CDR3 has 12 residues. CDR3 amino acids: CASSYSRYEQYF. CDR3 nucleotides: TGTGCCAGCAGTTACTCGAGATACGAGCAGTACTTC.

The CDR3 protein is CASSALTGEISYNEQFF. The CDR3 coding sequence is TGCGCCAGCAGCGCCCTGACAGGGGAGATTTCCTACAATGAGCAGTTCTTC. The chain is built from TRBV5-1 and TRBJ2-1; TRBD1 aligns across 8 bases. The V gene's germline CDR1 is SGHRS and CDR2 YFSETQ. The CDR3 covers 17 residues. The V segment lost 4 bases and the J segment 1 base; nucleotides outside the gene matches: 10.

V and J are TRBV7-3 and TRBJ1-5, with unresolved D. CDR3 length equals 13 residues. V lost 6 bases to trimming and J lost 6 bases, with 12 bases between them. Germline CDR1 is SGHTA and CDR2 is FQGTGA. The CDR3 is CASSSTPGQPQHF. DNA of the CDR3: TGTGCCAGCAGTTCGACTCCCGGTCAGCCCCAGCATTTT.

This clone showed up just once. The chain combines TRBV9 with TRBJ2-1; 8 bases align to TRBD2. The CDR3 covers 15 residues. CDR1 SGDLS and CDR2 YYNGEE come from the germline V gene. V was clipped by 0 bases and J by 4 bases; unmatched bases: 3. CDR3 amino acids: CASSVGAGDYNEQFF. CDR3 in DNA: TGTGCCAGCAGCGTAGGAGCGGGGGATTACAATGAGCAGTTCTTC.

For the CDR3, the DNA is TGTGCCGGTTCAGGGACTAGCGTAGAGACCCAGTACTTC. As protein: CAGSGTSVETQYF. The J gene is TRBJ2-5, the V gene TRBV2; TRBD2 agrees at 10 bases. Looked up from germline, CDR1 is SNHLY and CDR2 is FYNNEI. This CDR3 is 13 amino acids long. V was pared by 11 bases and J by 4 bases, with 7 bases of the junction left unmatched.

The chain couples TRBV27 to TRBJ2-1; D is unclear. This CDR3 spans 11 amino acids. Looked up from germline, CDR1 is MNHEY and CDR2 is SMNVEV (reference sequence). The CDR3 loop reads CPPRVENEQFF. In DNA form, the CDR3 reads TGTCCTCCAAGAGTGGAGAATGAGCAGTTCTTC.

J is TRBJ1-3 and V is TRBV27, with a possible D match to TRBD1 (5 bases). Per germline, CDR1 MNHEY and CDR2 SMNVEV (reference sequence). There are 15 residues in the CDR3. Trimming took 6 bases from V and 7 from J, leaving 19 bases between them. Written as DNA, the CDR3 is TGTGCCAGCAGAGCCGGGACTGTAATAGGGAACACCATATATTTT. Protein: CASRAGTVIGNTIYF.

This clone was counted a single time. This rearrangement joins TRBV19 to TRBJ1-2, with D tentatively TRBD1 (5 bases). This CDR3 spans 13 amino acids. The V end was cut by 6 bases, the J end by 4 bases, with 12 bases between. Germline CDR1 and CDR2: LNHDA and SQIVND (reference sequence). The CDR3 region has the DNA TGTGCCAGTAGAGCCGGGACTATCTATGGCTACACCTTC. This codes for CASRAGTIYGYTF.

The chain combines TRBV30 with TRBJ2-5; 9 nucleotides match TRBD1. V lost 5 bases and J lost 2; bases outside the gene matches: 6. The CDR3 runs 14 residues. From germline, CDR1 is GTSNPN and CDR2 SVGIG (reference sequence). As DNA, the CDR3 is TGTGCCTGGGGTGGACAGGGGACTCAAGAGACCCAGTACTTC. Translated, it gives CAWGGQGTQETQYF.

Remarks on this clone: Relative to the germline gene, one junction end is altered; a read error may explain this. This sequence joins TRBV7-2 and TRBJ2-4; 11 nucleotides align to TRBD2. Looked up from germline, CDR1 is SGHTA and CDR2 is FQGNSA. This CDR3 comprises 14 residues. Here the CDR3 DNA reads TGTGCCAGCAGCCTAGCGGGGGGACGAAACATTCAGTACTTC. Translated, it gives CASSLAGGRNIQYF.

This chain connects TRBV7-2 to TRBJ2-3, with 7 bases fitting TRBD1. The CDR3 is 17 residues long. J lost 2 bases, V lost 0 bases, and 8 bases had no gene match. Germline V lookup: CDR1 SGHTA, CDR2 FQGNSA. The CDR3 here is CASSLAGTEVYTDTQYF. The CDR3 nucleotides read TGTGCCAGCAGCTTAGCGGGGACAGAGGTATACACAGATACGCAGTATTTT. The entire variable domain, with the rest obtained from reference TRBV7-2 and TRBJ2-3, is as follows: GAGVSQSPSNKVTEKGKDVELRCDPISGHTALYWYRQSLGQGLEFLIYFQGNSAPDKSGLPSDRFSAERTGGSVSTLTIQRTQQEDSAVYLCASSLAGTEVYTDTQYFGPGTRLTVL.

CDR3 sequence: CASSESAGLASTDTQYF. The CDR3 DNA sequence: TGCGCCAGCAGTGAGTCAGCTGGACTAGCGAGCACAGATACGCAGTATTTT. The genes are TRBV10-2 and TRBJ2-3; TRBD2 matches at 9 bases. The trim removed 0 bases at V and 0 bases at J, leaving 4 bases unmatched. In germline, CDR1 is WSHSY, CDR2 SAAADI. This CDR3 is 17 amino acids long.

The chain links TRBV19 to TRBJ1-4; D is ambiguous. The V gene's germline CDR1 is LNHDA and CDR2 SQIVND (reference sequence). The CDR3 is made up of 14 amino acids. V lost 2 bases and J lost 4, with 8 bases in between. The CDR3 DNA reads TGTGCCAGTAGTATAACAGTCAGTAATGAAAAACTGTTTTTT. This translates into CASSITVSNEKLFF. Looking up the rest from reference TRBV19 and TRBJ1-4 gives the full variable domain: DGGITQSPKYLFRKEGQNVTLSCEQNLNHDAMYWYRQDPGQGLRLIYYSQIVNDFQKGDIAEGYSVSREKKESFPLTVTSAQKNPTAFYLCASSITVSNEKLFFGSGTQLSVL.